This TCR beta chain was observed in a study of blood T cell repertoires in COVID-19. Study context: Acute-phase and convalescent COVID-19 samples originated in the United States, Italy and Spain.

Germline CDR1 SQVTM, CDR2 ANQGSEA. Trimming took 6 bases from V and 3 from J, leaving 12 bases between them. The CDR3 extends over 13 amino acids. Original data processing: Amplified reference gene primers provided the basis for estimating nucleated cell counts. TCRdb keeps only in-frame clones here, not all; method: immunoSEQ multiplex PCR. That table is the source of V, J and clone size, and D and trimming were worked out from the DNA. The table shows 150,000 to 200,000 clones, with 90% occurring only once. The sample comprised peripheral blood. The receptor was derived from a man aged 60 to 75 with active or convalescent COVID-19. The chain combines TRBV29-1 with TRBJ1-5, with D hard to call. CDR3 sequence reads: CSVAGADNQPQHF. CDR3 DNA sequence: TGCAGCGTCGCCGGCGCGGACAATCAGCCCCAGCATTTT.